This entry describes one TCR beta chain. This entry belongs to a study of T cell changes during pregnancy in multiple sclerosis. There are 12 residues in the CDR3. V was pared by 5 bases and J by 8 bases, with 10 bases between. CDR1 is SGHTA and CDR2 is FQGNSA in the germline V gene. Clones were sequenced by immunoSEQ multiplex PCR, and TCRdb holds only the in-frame ones, with some missing. The profile shows approximately 60,000 clones, 90% to 95% of them singletons. The specimen was peripheral blood, collected before pregnancy. This receptor was taken from a female donor with multiple sclerosis, enrolled in a pregnancy study. The chain uses TRBV7-2 and TRBJ2-1; D not certain. Here the CDR3 DNA reads TGTGCCAGCAGCCCACAATCGTATGAGCAGTTCTTC. It translates to CASSPQSYEQFF. The full variable domain, rest sourced from reference TRBV7-2 and TRBJ2-1, is GAGVSQSPSNKVTEKGKDVELRCDPISGHTALYWYRQSLGQGLEFLIYFQGNSAPDKSGLPSDRFSAERTGGSVSTLTIQRTQQEDSAVYLCASSPQSYEQFFGPGTRLTVL.